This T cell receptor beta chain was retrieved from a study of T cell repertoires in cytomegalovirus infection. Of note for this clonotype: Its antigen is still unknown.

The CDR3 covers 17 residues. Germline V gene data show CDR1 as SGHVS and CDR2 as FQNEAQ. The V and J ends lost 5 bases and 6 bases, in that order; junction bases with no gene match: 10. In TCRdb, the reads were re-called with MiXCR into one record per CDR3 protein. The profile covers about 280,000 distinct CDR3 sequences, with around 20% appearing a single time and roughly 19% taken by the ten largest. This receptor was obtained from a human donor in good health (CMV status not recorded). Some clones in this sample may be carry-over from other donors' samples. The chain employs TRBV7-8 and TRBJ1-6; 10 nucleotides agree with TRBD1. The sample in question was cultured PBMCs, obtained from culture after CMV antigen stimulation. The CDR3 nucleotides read TGTGCCAGCAGCCTCCGACAGGGGGCTGGGGTTAATTCACCCCTCCACTTT. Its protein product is CASSLRQGAGVNSPLHF.